This T cell receptor beta chain was recorded in a study of blood T cell repertoires in COVID-19. The overall study: The study drew acute and convalescent COVID-19 samples from the United States, Italy and Spain. From T cells, B-cell-depleted T cells, or PBMCs came the material, which was cDNA or gDNA.

Original handling: Amplifying reference gene primers gave estimates of nucleated cell counts. Profiling relied on immunoSEQ multiplex PCR, and the TCRdb table lists in-frame clones only, not all of them. V and J calls and clone size are as listed in that table; D and trimming were resolved from the DNA. The repertoire consists of 87,000 or so clones, with over 80% occurring once and the leading ten covering roughly 15%. V lost 5 bases and J lost 0; bases outside the gene matches: 3. The CDR3 has 15 residues. Germline V gene lookup returns CDR1 MRHNA and CDR2 SNTAGT. The material sequenced was peripheral blood. The rearrangement links TRBV6-4 to TRBJ2-1; TRBD2 matches 8 bases. This receptor was taken from an elderly woman with active or convalescent COVID-19. CDR3 nucleotide sequence: TGTGCCAGCAGTCCCGGGGGGGTCTCCTACAATGAGCAGTTCTTC. Its protein product is CASSPGGVSYNEQFF.